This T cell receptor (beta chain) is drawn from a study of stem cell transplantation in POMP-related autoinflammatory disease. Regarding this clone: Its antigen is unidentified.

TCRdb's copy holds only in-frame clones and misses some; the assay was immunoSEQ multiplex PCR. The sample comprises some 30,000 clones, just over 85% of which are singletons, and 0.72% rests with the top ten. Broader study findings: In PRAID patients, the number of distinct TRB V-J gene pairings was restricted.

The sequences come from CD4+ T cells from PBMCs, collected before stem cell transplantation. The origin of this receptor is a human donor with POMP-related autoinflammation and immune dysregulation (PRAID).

Written as DNA, the CDR3 is TGTGCCAGCAGCCCTAGGGGGAAAGATACGCAGTATTTT. This codes for CASSPRGKDTQYF. The chain combines TRBV14 with TRBJ2-3; D perhaps matches TRBD1 (6 bases). The germline CDR1 and CDR2 sequences are SGHDN and FVKESK. This CDR3 region has 13 residues. Between the trimmed V and J ends, which lost 4 bases and 5 bases, there was a span of 10 bases. The whole variable domain, remainder taken from reference TRBV14 and TRBJ2-3, is EAGVTQFPSHSVIEKGQTVTLRCDPISGHDNLYWYRRVMGKEIKFLLHFVKESKQDESGMPNNRFLAERTGGTYSTLKVQPAELEDSGVYFCASSPRGKDTQYFGPGTRLTVL.